This entry lists 15 T cell receptor beta chains sequenced from one sample in a study of T cell responses to AZD1222 COVID-19 vaccine. Profiled with immunoSEQ multiplex PCR; TCRdb holds only in-frame clones, not every one. The sample holds around 150,000 clones, 90% to 95% seen once. The starting material was peripheral blood, obtained 28 days after the second AZD1222 dose. Receptor source: an adult who received the AZD1222 COVID-19 vaccine.

This clone was seen a few times. The chain combines TRBV7-9 with TRBJ1-1; D unclear. Germline V gene sequence: CDR1 SEHNR, CDR2 FQNEAQ (reference sequence). V lost 5 bases and J lost 3, with 10 bases in between. This CDR3 has 13 residues. The CDR3 spells CASSPPGHTEAFF. The CDR3 region has the DNA TGTGCCAGCAGCCCCCCGGGCCACACTGAAGCTTTCTTT.

V gene TRBV5-1 combines with J gene TRBJ1-4; D ambiguous. Per germline, CDR1 SGHRS and CDR2 YFSETQ. The CDR3 runs 16 residues. V was cut by 0 bases and J by 0 bases, with 9 bases left in between. CDR3 sequence reads: CASSLAGIATNEKLFF. CDR3 nucleotide sequence: TGCGCCAGCAGCTTGGCCGGGATTGCAACTAATGAAAAACTGTTTTTT. The whole variable domain, filled in from reference TRBV5-1 and TRBJ1-4, reads KAGVTQTPRYLIKTRGQQVTLSCSPISGHRSVSWYQQTPGQGLQFLFEYFSETQRNKGNFPGRFSGRQFSNSRSEMNVSTLELGDSALYLCASSLAGIATNEKLFFGSGTQLSVL.

The chain joins TRBV14 to TRBJ1-3; D gene ambiguous. The CDR3 runs 14 residues. Trimming stripped 5 bases from V and 7 bases from J, with 15 bases between. Germline V gene sequence: CDR1 SGHDN, CDR2 FVKESK. The CDR3 DNA is TGTGCCAGCAGCGCTTTGTCTTCCAGGAACACCATATATTTT. Translation: CASSALSSRNTIYF.

With respect to this clone: This CDR3 is also generated by other DNA sequences in the sample. The chain links TRBV7-9 to TRBJ2-7; no reliable D call. CDR1 SEHNR and CDR2 FQNEAQ come from the germline V gene (reference sequence). CDR3 length: 13 residues. V lost 1 base and J 2 bases, leaving 6 bases between the germline ends. CDR3 nucleotides: TGTGCCAGCAGCTTAGGGGCCCCCTACGAGCAGTACTTC. Protein sequence: CASSLGAPYEQYF.

In this sample, this clone turned up once. This sequence joins TRBV20-1 and TRBJ2-1; D gene ambiguous. This CDR3 is built from 13 residues. V dropped 3 bases and J dropped 0 bases, with 6 bases sitting between them. The germline CDR1 and CDR2 sequences are DFQATT and SNEGSKA (reference sequence). CDR3 amino acids: CSASGGSYNEQFF. CDR3 coding DNA: TGCAGTGCTAGTGGCGGCTCCTACAATGAGCAGTTCTTC.

This sequence joins TRBV10-3 and TRBJ2-7; 11 bases line up with TRBD1. Germline values: CDR1 ENHRY, CDR2 SYGVKD. This CDR3 has 16 residues. V shed 0 bases and J 11 bases; nucleotides not matched to a gene: 12. The CDR3 nucleotides are TGTGCCATCAGTGAGTCGAGAACCGGGACAGGGGGATTGGAGTACTTC. Its protein product is CAISESRTGTGGLEYF.

This chain links TRBV24-1 with TRBJ1-2; D remains ambiguous. There are 17 residues in the CDR3. The germline V and J ends were trimmed by 0 bases and 1 base, with 14 bases remaining between them. Looked up from germline, CDR1 is KGHDR and CDR2 is SFDVKD. As DNA, the CDR3 is TGTGCCACCAGTGATTTGTCACGGCAGCTCCTTAACTATGGCTACACCTTC. Translation gives CATSDLSRQLLNYGYTF.

This sequence joins TRBV28 and TRBJ1-4; TRBD1 is a possible D gene (6 bases). Germline V lookup: CDR1 MDHEN, CDR2 SYDVKM. The CDR3 sequence is 15 residues long. Trimming cost V 6 bases and J 6 bases, with 17 bases left between them. CDR3 DNA: TGTGCCAGCAGCCCAATGGGGGCGTATGATGAAAAACTGTTTTTT. Protein: CASSPMGAYDEKLFF.

The genes are TRBV14 and TRBJ1-4; the match to TRBD1 covers 7 bases. The germline CDR1 and CDR2 sequences are SGHDN and FVKESK. The CDR3 spans 15 residues. V was clipped by 5 bases and J by 8 bases; unmatched bases: 11. The CDR3 sequence is CASSTVQGSWEKLFF. CDR3 bases: TGTGCCAGCAGCACCGTACAGGGGAGTTGGGAAAAACTGTTTTTT.

The chain uses TRBV27 and TRBJ1-2; 8 bases line up with TRBD1. The V segment lost 3 bases and the J segment 5 bases; nucleotides outside the gene matches: 5. The CDR3 is 14 amino acids. CDR1 and CDR2 (germline): MNHEY, SMNVEV (reference sequence). The CDR3 reads CASSFTGQGYGYTF. CDR3 coding DNA: TGTGCCAGCAGTTTTACCGGACAGGGTTATGGCTACACCTTC.

The chain links TRBV7-9 to TRBJ2-7; the match to TRBD2 covers 10 bases. Germline V gene sequence: CDR1 SEHNR, CDR2 FQNEAQ (reference sequence). The CDR3 consists of 14 residues. The trim removed 3 bases at V and 2 bases at J, leaving 1 base unmatched. The DNA for the CDR3 is TGTGCCAGCAGCTTCAGCGGGGGGGCCTACGAGCAGTACTTC. It translates to CASSFSGGAYEQYF.

This sequence joins TRBV5-6 and TRBJ2-2; tentatively, D is TRBD2 (6 bases). The germline gives CDR1 SGHDT, CDR2 YYEEEE. Trimming removed 0 bases at V and 6 bases at J, with 9 bases between. The CDR3 extends over 14 amino acids. This CDR3 is CASSLAGLPGELFF. The CDR3, as DNA: TGTGCCAGCAGCTTGGCGGGACTCCCCGGGGAGCTGTTTTTT.

V usage is TRBV6-2 or TRBV6-3 and J usage is TRBJ2-1, with TRBD1 identical over 8 bases. The V segment lost 5 bases and the J segment 2 bases; nucleotides outside the gene matches: 8. Germline V gene data show CDR1 as MNHEY and CDR2 as SVGEGT. The CDR3 loop spans 16 amino acids. This CDR3 is CASSPRTGNTYNEQFF. In nucleotides, the CDR3 is TGTGCCAGCAGTCCCCGGACAGGGAATACCTACAATGAGCAGTTCTTC.

The CDR3 DNA sequence: TGCGCCAGCAGCCAAGATAAGACAGGGGGCGGCCAAGAGACCCAGTACTTC. This codes for CASSQDKTGGGQETQYF. The genes are TRBV4-1 and TRBJ2-5, with 10 bases matching TRBD1. Germline-derived CDR1 and CDR2 are MGHRA and YSYEKL. The CDR3 is made up of 17 amino acids. The V segment lost 0 bases and the J segment 1 base; nucleotides outside the gene matches: 5.

Written as DNA, the CDR3 is TGTGCCAGCAGTTTCAGTGGCACAGATACGCAGTATTTT. This gives the protein CASSFSGTDTQYF. The chain carries TRBV12-3 or TRBV12-4 and TRBJ2-3; D remains unclear. The CDR3 covers 13 residues. V lost 3 bases and J 1 base, leaving 5 bases between the germline ends.